The 20 T cell receptor beta chains given below trace back to one sample, sequenced in a study of T-cell reconstitution after alpha-beta-depleted transplantation in children. Unique molecular identifiers were incorporated when the TCRbeta library was constructed. Via MiXCR, TCRdb re-called the PCR reads, giving one row per CDR3 protein. The profile shows about a million distinct CDR3 sequences, about 29% of them singletons. The specimen was PBMCs, mostly from graft donor cells, collected 360 days after TCRalphabeta/CD19-depleted stem cell transplant. The source of these receptors is a boy under two years old who had a stem cell transplant for SCID, so the T cells may come from the graft donor.

This clonotype was recorded once. The chain recombines TRBV20-1 with TRBJ2-7; no clear D. Germline CDR1 and CDR2: DFQATT and SNEGSKA (reference sequence). This CDR3 has 10 amino acids. V was cut by 6 bases and J by 3 bases, with 6 bases left in between. Here the CDR3 reads CSANLYEQYF. In DNA, the CDR3 is TGCAGTGCAAACCTCTACGAGCAGTACTTC.

The gene calls are TRBV29-1 and TRBJ2-3; no clear D. The CDR3 consists of 14 residues. The ends were cut back, 4 bases at V and 5 bases at J, with 16 bases in the middle. The germline V gene encodes CDR1 SQVTM and CDR2 ANQGSEA. CDR3 DNA: TGCAGCGTTGTTTTTGCCGTGAGGCAAGATACGCAGTATTTT. This codes for CSVVFAVRQDTQYF.

This chain links TRBV13 with TRBJ2-7; tentatively, D is TRBD1 or TRBD2 (6 bases each). Germline V gives CDR1 PRHDT, CDR2 FYEKMQ (reference sequence). V lost 0 bases and J 2 bases, leaving 17 bases between the germline ends. The CDR3 is 17 residues long. The CDR3 coding sequence is TGTGCCAGCAGCTTAGGTCGGGGGCTCACCCGGACCTACGAGCAGTACTTC. Protein: CASSLGRGLTRTYEQYF.

This clonotype was found a few times. This chain joins TRBV12-3 or TRBV12-4 and TRBJ2-1; TRBD2 aligns across 11 bases. After removal of 3 bases from V and 8 bases from J, the junction contained 9 bases not matched to a gene. The CDR3 totals 16 residues. CDR3 coding DNA: TGTGCCAGCAGTTTGGGACTAGCGGTTTCTGGGGATGAGCAGTTCTTC. It specifies CASSLGLAVSGDEQFF.

This rearrangement joins TRBV11-2 to TRBJ1-2; D is ambiguous. CDR3 length equals 16 residues. In germline, CDR1 is SGHAT, CDR2 FQNNGV. V lost 0 bases and J 4 bases, leaving 15 bases between the germline ends. The CDR3 here is CASSLDRGGHRYGYTF. The CDR3 coding sequence is TGTGCCAGCAGCTTAGATCGTGGAGGCCACCGCTATGGCTACACCTTC.

This chain connects TRBV24-1 to TRBJ1-2, with a tentative D call TRBD1 (5 bases). Germline V gene data show CDR1 as KGHDR and CDR2 as SFDVKD. V dropped 12 bases and J dropped 3 bases, with 16 bases sitting between them. This CDR3 has 13 residues. CDR3 protein: CASQGTGDYGYTF. As DNA, the CDR3 is TGTGCCTCCCAAGGGACGGGGGACTATGGCTACACCTTC.

This clonotype was counted a few times. The chain is built from TRBV9 and TRBJ2-5, with no clear D. Germline loops: CDR1 SGDLS, CDR2 YYNGEE. The CDR3 totals 15 residues. Trimming cost V 3 bases and J 5 bases, with 17 bases left between them. In DNA, the CDR3 is TGTGCCAGCAGCGAGACCGGAAGAAGACGGGAGACCCAGTACTTC. Encoded protein: CASSETGRRRETQYF.

The genes are TRBV4-2 and TRBJ1-2; D perhaps matches TRBD1 (5 bases). The V end lost 4 bases, the J end lost 8 bases, and 14 bases lay between the germline ends. This CDR3 has 13 residues. The germline V gene has CDR1 LGHNA and CDR2 YNFKEQ. CDR3 in DNA: TGTGCCAGCAGCCCGGGGGGATTGGAGGGCTACACCTTC. This gives the protein CASSPGGLEGYTF.

The rearrangement uses TRBV5-1 and TRBJ1-5; no clear D. CDR3 length: 13 amino acids. CDR1 is SGHRS and CDR2 is YFSETQ in the germline V gene. V lost 1 base and J 6 bases, leaving 8 bases between the germline ends. In DNA, the CDR3 is TGCGCCAGCAGCTTGTCTTGGGGTCAGCCCCAGCATTTT. Translation: CASSLSWGQPQHF. The whole variable domain, remainder taken from reference TRBV5-1 and TRBJ1-5, is KAGVTQTPRYLIKTRGQQVTLSCSPISGHRSVSWYQQTPGQGLQFLFEYFSETQRNKGNFPGRFSGRQFSNSRSEMNVSTLELGDSALYLCASSLSWGQPQHFGDGTRLSIL.

The chain joins TRBV7-9 to TRBJ1-4; no clear D gene. Germline CDR1 and CDR2: SEHNR and FQNEAQ (reference sequence). CDR3 size: 15 residues. V was trimmed by 5 bases and J by 8 bases, leaving 18 bases between them. This CDR3 is CASSRDRLNGEKLFF. The CDR3 DNA follows: TGTGCCAGCAGCCGCGATCGGCTTAACGGGGAAAAACTGTTTTTT.

The chain links TRBV12-3 or TRBV12-4 to TRBJ1-5, with D unresolved. Trimming removed 2 bases at V and 1 base at J, with 12 bases between. This CDR3 is built from 16 residues. Written as DNA, the CDR3 is TGTGCCAGCAGTTTATCGGTACAAAGAAGCAATCAGCCCCAGCATTTT. Amino acids: CASSLSVQRSNQPQHF.

The chain carries TRBV4-1 and TRBJ2-7; 9 nucleotides match TRBD1. Germline V CDR1 and CDR2: MGHRA, YSYEKL. V lost 4 bases, J lost 7 bases, and 8 bases stayed unmatched. CDR3 length equals 14 residues. In DNA, the CDR3 is TGCGCCAGCAGCCCACGACAGGGGGTGGGGGAGCAGTACTTC. This translates into CASSPRQGVGEQYF.

This chain connects TRBV12-3 or TRBV12-4 to TRBJ2-3; D may be TRBD1 or TRBD2 (6 bases each). The V end was cut by 5 bases, the J end by 4 bases, with 16 bases between. The CDR3 covers 15 residues. The CDR3 loop is CASSRYSGASDTQYF. The CDR3 coding sequence is TGTGCCAGCAGTCGTTATTCGGGGGCATCAGATACGCAGTATTTT.

This chain joins TRBV4-2 and TRBJ2-7; 11 positions agree with TRBD2. Trimming removed 2 bases from V and 2 bases from J; junction bases left unmatched: 8. The CDR3 is made up of 17 amino acids. CDR1 is LGHNA and CDR2 is YNFKEQ in the germline V gene. The CDR3 loop is CASSQSRLAGIAYEQYF. CDR3 in DNA: TGTGCCAGCAGCCAATCACGACTAGCGGGGATCGCCTACGAGCAGTACTTC.

This clonotype was picked up a small number of times. J is TRBJ2-3 and V is TRBV20-1; TRBD1 agrees at 8 bases. The trim removed 6 bases at V and 3 bases at J, leaving 8 bases unmatched. The CDR3 runs to 14 residues. Germline lookup yields CDR1 DFQATT and CDR2 SNEGSKA (reference sequence). CDR3 nucleotides: TGCAGTGCAACGACAGGGGTCGTAACAGATACGCAGTATTTT. It yields the protein CSATTGVVTDTQYF.

This clonotype was seen more than once but under ten times. The genes are TRBV5-1 and TRBJ2-7; TRBD1 matches at 7 bases. Germline assignment: CDR1 SGHRS and CDR2 YFSETQ. The CDR3 is 16 amino acids. Trimming cost V 3 bases and J 0 bases; bases outside gene matches: 9. CDR3 amino acids: CASSSTGTPNSYEQYF. In DNA form, the CDR3 reads TGCGCCAGCAGCTCGACAGGGACCCCTAACTCCTACGAGCAGTACTTC.

This clonotype was counted a few times. The CDR3 nucleotides are TGCGCCAGCAGCCCGGGGACAGGGTACTTGGGGGAGCTGTTTTTT. Amino acids: CASSPGTGYLGELFF. The V call is TRBV5-1, the J call TRBJ2-2, with TRBD1 matching over 9 bases. J was trimmed by 8 bases and V by 4 bases; bases with no gene match: 9. Germline CDR1 SGHRS, CDR2 YFSETQ. CDR3 size: 15 residues.

The rearrangement joins TRBV27 to TRBJ2-7; D uncertain. Germline CDR1 MNHEY, CDR2 SMNVEV (reference sequence). The CDR3 is 12 amino acids. With 3 bases removed from V and 5 bases from J, the gap between germline ends came to 8 bases. The CDR3 sequence is CASSFMGHEQYF. The CDR3 DNA reads as TGTGCCAGCAGTTTCATGGGCCACGAGCAGTACTTC.

This clonotype turned up a few times. CDR3 in amino acids: CASRTDLNTEAFF. The CDR3 DNA follows: TGCGCCAGCAGGACGGACTTGAACACTGAAGCTTTCTTT. The chain joins TRBV5-1 to TRBJ1-1, with D unresolved. There are 13 residues in the CDR3. With 5 bases removed from V and 0 bases from J, the gap between germline ends came to 8 bases. Per the germline V gene, CDR1 is SGHRS and CDR2 is YFSETQ.

The chain joins TRBV7-2 to TRBJ2-7; perhaps D is TRBD1 or TRBD2 (5 bases each). Germline lookup yields CDR1 SGHTA and CDR2 FQGNSA. The CDR3 length is 15 residues. V shed 2 bases and J shed 1 base, with 12 bases lying between them. The CDR3 bases are TGTGCCAGCAGCTTACAGTCGGGGCCTTCCTACGAGCAGTACTTC. Amino acids: CASSLQSGPSYEQYF.